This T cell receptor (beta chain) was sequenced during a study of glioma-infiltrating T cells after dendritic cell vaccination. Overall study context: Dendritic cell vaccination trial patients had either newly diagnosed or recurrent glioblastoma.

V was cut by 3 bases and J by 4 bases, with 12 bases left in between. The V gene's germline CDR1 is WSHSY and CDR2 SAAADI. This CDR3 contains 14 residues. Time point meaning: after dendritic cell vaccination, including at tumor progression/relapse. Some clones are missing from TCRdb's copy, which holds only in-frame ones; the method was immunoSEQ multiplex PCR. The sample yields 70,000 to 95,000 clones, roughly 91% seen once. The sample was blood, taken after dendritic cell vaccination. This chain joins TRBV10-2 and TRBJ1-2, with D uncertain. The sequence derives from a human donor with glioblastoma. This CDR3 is CASSDPGLSYGYTF. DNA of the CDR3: TGCGCCAGCAGTGACCCGGGGTTGAGCTATGGCTACACCTTC.